What follows describes a single T cell receptor (beta chain). In the original workflow: Estimates of nucleated cell counts were drawn from the amplification of reference gene primers. Assay used: immunoSEQ multiplex PCR; TCRdb lists only in-frame clones, some missing. V and J calls and clone size are given by that table; D and trimming were obtained from the DNA. The sample shows some 400,000 clones, about 80% of them seen only once. These data are taken from a study of blood T cell repertoires in COVID-19. In the study overall: The samples span acute and convalescent COVID-19 from the United States, Italy and Spain. In each case, the material was cDNA or gDNA derived from T cells, B-cell-depleted T cells, or PBMCs.

The CDR3 is 15 residues long. Per the germline V gene, CDR1 is SGHRS and CDR2 is YFSETQ. Between the trimmed V and J ends, which lost 4 bases and 0 bases, there was a span of 11 bases. Material for sequencing was peripheral blood. The source is a human donor with acute or convalescent COVID-19. The donor label of this sample is uncertain. The genes are TRBV5-1 and TRBJ1-3, with D unclear. CDR3: CASSPTGNSGNTIYF. CDR3 nucleotides: TGCGCCAGCAGCCCCACGGGGAACTCTGGAAACACCATATATTTT.